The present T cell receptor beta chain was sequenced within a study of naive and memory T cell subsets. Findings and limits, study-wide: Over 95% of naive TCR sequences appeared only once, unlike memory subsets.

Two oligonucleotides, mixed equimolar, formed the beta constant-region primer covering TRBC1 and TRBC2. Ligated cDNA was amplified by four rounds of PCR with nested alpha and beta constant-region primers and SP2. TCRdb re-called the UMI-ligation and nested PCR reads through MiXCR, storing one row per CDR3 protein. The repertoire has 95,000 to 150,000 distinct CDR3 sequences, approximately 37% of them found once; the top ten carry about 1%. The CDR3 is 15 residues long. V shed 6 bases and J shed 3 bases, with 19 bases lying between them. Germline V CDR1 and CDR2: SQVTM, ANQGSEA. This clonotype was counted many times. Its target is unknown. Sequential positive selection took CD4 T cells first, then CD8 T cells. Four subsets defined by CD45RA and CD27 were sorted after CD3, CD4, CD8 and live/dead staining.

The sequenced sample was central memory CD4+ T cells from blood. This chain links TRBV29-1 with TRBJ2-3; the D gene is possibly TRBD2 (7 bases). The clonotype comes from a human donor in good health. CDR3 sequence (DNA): TGCAGCGTGGAGGGGGGCAGGGGAGGGACAGATACGCAGTATTTT. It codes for CSVEGGRGGTDTQYF.